The 27 T cell receptor beta chains below all came from one sample that was sequenced in a study of blood T cell repertoires in COVID-19. Clones were read by immunoSEQ multiplex PCR, and TCRdb kept only the in-frame ones, dropping some. The repertoire holds about 280,000 clones, with roughly 87% as singletons. Material for sequencing was peripheral blood. All receptors come from a woman between 45 and 65 years old who had recovered from COVID-19.

This sequence joins TRBV27 and TRBJ1-2; D perhaps matches TRBD1 (5 bases). The CDR3 length is 15 residues. The germline V and J ends were trimmed by 0 bases and 4 bases, with 12 bases remaining between them. The germline gives CDR1 MNHEY, CDR2 SMNVEV (reference sequence). The CDR3 reads CASSLSMDNFYGYTF. CDR3 DNA: TGTGCCAGCAGTTTATCGATGGACAACTTCTATGGCTACACCTTC.

This clone was seen once. This chain uses TRBV12-2 with TRBJ1-1; the table names TRBD1, a call not compared with the DNA. TRBV12-2 is marked as a pseudogene. The CDR3 length is 13 residues. CDR3 region: CASRSQWALRAFF. The CDR3 DNA is TGTGCAAGTCGCTCGCAGTGGGCTCTAAGGGCTTTCTTT.

The V and J genes are TRBV13 and TRBJ2-3; D is undetermined. V dropped 5 bases and J dropped 3 bases, with 9 bases sitting between them. From germline, CDR1 is PRHDT and CDR2 FYEKMQ (reference sequence). This CDR3 has 13 residues. CDR3: CASSPAGTDTQYF. CDR3 coding DNA: TGTGCCAGCAGCCCCGCCGGGACAGATACGCAGTATTTT.

The chain carries TRBV7-8 and TRBJ1-2, with 7 bases matching TRBD1. The CDR3 spans 17 residues. The germline V gene has CDR1 SGHVS and CDR2 FQNEAQ. V lost 1 base, J lost 0 bases, and 8 bases stayed unmatched. Here the CDR3 DNA reads TGTGCCAGCAGCTTAGGGGCCGGGACAGCGTCTAACTATGGCTACACCTTC. Protein: CASSLGAGTASNYGYTF.

This sequence joins TRBV11-2 and TRBJ1-6; D is ambiguous. Trimming took 0 bases from V and 10 from J, leaving 13 bases between them. This CDR3 contains 15 residues. CDR1 and CDR2 (germline): SGHAT, FQNNGV. The CDR3 bases are TGTGCCAGCAGCTTAGATCACAGTGTGGAATCACCCCTCCACTTT. This encodes CASSLDHSVESPLHF.

The chain combines TRBV3-1 (or the pseudogene TRBV3-2) with TRBJ2-7; 8 positions match TRBD1. Trimming cost V 2 bases and J 2 bases; bases outside gene matches: 11. Germline V gene sequence: CDR1 LGHDT, CDR2 YNNKEL (reference sequence). The CDR3 covers 17 residues. The CDR3 nucleotides read TGTGCCAGCAGCCAACAATCAGGGGGCATCCTCGCCTACGAGCAGTACTTC. It specifies CASSQQSGGILAYEQYF.

The V and J genes are TRBV5-4 and TRBJ1-1, with 7 bases that match TRBD1. The CDR3 spans 14 residues. The germline gives CDR1 SGHNT, CDR2 YYREEE (reference sequence). The V and J ends lost 4 bases and 3 bases, in that order; junction bases with no gene match: 6. The CDR3 sequence is CASSQTGKDTEAFF. DNA for the CDR3: TGTGCCAGCAGCCAGACAGGGAAGGACACTGAAGCTTTCTTT.

The V gene is TRBV2, the J gene TRBJ2-6, with D perhaps matching TRBD1 (5 bases). V dropped 6 bases and J dropped 0 bases, with 9 bases sitting between them. This CDR3 has 15 residues. The V gene's germline CDR1 is SNHLY and CDR2 FYNNEI. Here the CDR3 reads CASSPGASGANVLTF. DNA of the CDR3: TGTGCCAGCAGCCCTGGGGCCTCTGGGGCCAACGTCCTGACTTTC.

The V call is TRBV6-6, the J call TRBJ1-5; D is ambiguous. Per the germline V gene, CDR1 is MNHNY and CDR2 is SVGAGI (reference sequence). V was shortened by 0 bases and J by 0 bases, with 9 bases between the two germline ends. The CDR3 covers 16 residues. The CDR3 reads CASSYSHRDSNQPQHF. In DNA form, the CDR3 reads TGTGCCAGCAGTTACTCGCATCGGGATAGCAATCAGCCCCAGCATTTT.

The rearrangement joins TRBV19 to TRBJ1-5, with a possible D match to TRBD1 (5 bases). The V gene lost 1 base and the J gene lost 4 bases, with 17 bases spanning the gap. Germline values: CDR1 LNHDA, CDR2 SQIVND (reference sequence). The CDR3 runs 17 residues. As DNA, the CDR3 is TGTGCCAGTAGTATAGGAGGAAGGGGATGGGGTAATCAGCCCCAGCATTTT. Its protein is CASSIGGRGWGNQPQHF.

The V call is TRBV11-2, the J call TRBJ2-7; TRBD1 matches 9 bases. Germline CDR1 SGHAT, CDR2 FQNNGV. The CDR3 loop spans 13 amino acids. V lost 3 bases to trimming and J lost 8 bases; unmatched junction nucleotides: 5. Written as DNA, the CDR3 is TGTGCCAGCAGCTTGGGACAGGGAGGGCAGCAGTACTTC. Translated, it gives CASSLGQGGQQYF. The full variable domain, with the rest looked up from reference TRBV11-2 and TRBJ2-7, is EAGVAQSPRYKIIEKRQSVAFWCNPISGHATLYWYQQILGQGPKLLIQFQNNGVVDDSQLPKDRFSAERLKGVDSTLKIQPAKLEDSAVYLCASSLGQGGQQYFGPGTRLTVT.

The chain uses TRBV10-3 and TRBJ1-4; possibly TRBD1 for D (5 bases). The CDR3 has 14 amino acids. Germline V lookup: CDR1 ENHRY, CDR2 SYGVKD. The V end was cut by 4 bases, the J end by 2 bases, with 8 bases between. For the CDR3, the DNA is TGTGCCATCAGTGGGGAGGGGACTAATGAAAAACTGTTTTTT. It specifies CAISGEGTNEKLFF.

There are many counts of this clone. V gene TRBV27 combines with J gene TRBJ2-7, with TRBD2 as a possible D gene (5 bases). V was trimmed by 5 bases and J by 2 bases, leaving 10 bases between them. The germline V gene has CDR1 MNHEY and CDR2 SMNVEV (reference sequence). The CDR3 spans 13 residues. The CDR3 coding sequence is TGTGCCAGCAGTCTCGCACTAGCCTACGAGCAGTACTTC. Encoded protein: CASSLALAYEQYF.

In nucleotides, the CDR3 is TGTGCCAGCGGGGGGGCTAGTACTTTAAAGGCTGGGGCCAACGTCCTGACTTTC. Its protein product is CASGGASTLKAGANVLTF. The chain employs TRBV4-2 and TRBJ2-6; maybe TRBD2 (7 bases). CDR3 length: 18 residues. V dropped 8 bases and J dropped 2 bases, with 22 bases sitting between them. Germline lookup yields CDR1 LGHNA and CDR2 YNFKEQ.

The gene calls are TRBV11-2 and TRBJ2-3; 14 bases fit TRBD2. Per germline, CDR1 SGHAT and CDR2 FQNNGV. The CDR3 consists of 17 residues. V was pared by 6 bases and J by 0 bases, with 5 bases of the junction left unmatched. The CDR3 bases are TGTGCCAGCAGGGGACTAGCGGGGGCCTATAGCACAGATACGCAGTATTTT. Protein: CASRGLAGAYSTDTQYF. The full variable domain, in which reference TRBV11-2 and TRBJ2-3 provide the parts outside the CDR3, is EAGVAQSPRYKIIEKRQSVAFWCNPISGHATLYWYQQILGQGPKLLIQFQNNGVVDDSQLPKDRFSAERLKGVDSTLKIQPAKLEDSAVYLCASRGLAGAYSTDTQYFGPGTRLTVL.

This sequence joins TRBV7-2 and TRBJ2-2; 14 bases are shared with TRBD2. The CDR3 is 18 amino acids. Germline CDR1 is SGHTA and CDR2 is FQGNSA. After removal of 5 bases from V and 6 bases from J, the junction contained 11 bases not matched to a gene. The CDR3 bases are TGTGCCAGCAGCAGCACCGGGACTAGCGGGGGCAGTGCCGGGGAGCTGTTTTTT. This encodes CASSSTGTSGGSAGELFF.

The chain carries TRBV6-1 and TRBJ1-1; the D gene is possibly TRBD1 (6 bases). V was shortened by 2 bases and J by 5 bases, with 15 bases between the two germline ends. Germline V gives CDR1 MNHNS, CDR2 SASEGT. The CDR3 runs 15 residues. The CDR3 here is CASSERTAFATEAFF. CDR3 in DNA: TGTGCCAGCAGTGAACGGACAGCTTTTGCGACTGAAGCTTTCTTT.

This clone turned up a few times. This chain links TRBV4-2 with TRBJ1-1; a weak D match, TRBD1 (6 bases). Germline CDR1 reads LGHNA; CDR2 reads YNFKEQ. The V end was cut by 1 base, the J end by 3 bases, with 24 bases between. CDR3 size: 19 residues. The chain's CDR3 is CASSQVIGQPLPRDTEAFF. CDR3 nucleotide sequence: TGTGCCAGCAGCCAAGTGATCGGACAGCCCCTTCCAAGGGACACTGAAGCTTTCTTT.

This chain links TRBV2 with TRBJ2-7; TRBD1 is a possible D gene (5 bases). CDR1 is SNHLY and CDR2 is FYNNEI in the germline V gene. The V end lost 7 bases, the J end lost 2 bases, and 9 bases lay between the germline ends. This CDR3 spans 12 amino acids. The CDR3 region is CASKEGAYEQYF. CDR3 nucleotide sequence: TGTGCCAGCAAGGAAGGGGCCTACGAGCAGTACTTC. Full variable domain (rest looked up from reference TRBV2 and TRBJ2-7): EPEVTQTPSHQVTQMGQEVILRCVPISNHLYFYWYRQILGQKVEFLVSFYNNEISEKSEIFDDQFSVERPDGSNFTLKIRSTKLEDSAMYFCASKEGAYEQYFGPGTRLTVT.

This rearrangement joins TRBV2 to TRBJ2-7; TRBD1 aligns across 9 bases. The ends lost 4 bases at V and 2 bases at J; junction bases unmatched: 6. This CDR3 is built from 15 residues. The germline V gene has CDR1 SNHLY and CDR2 FYNNEI. CDR3 sequence: CASSGADRGPYEQYF. Here the CDR3 DNA reads TGTGCCAGCAGTGGGGCGGACAGGGGCCCCTACGAGCAGTACTTC.

The chain recombines TRBV5-4 with TRBJ2-3, with 11 positions matching TRBD2. The CDR3 length is 17 residues. Germline CDR1 is SGHNT and CDR2 is YYREEE (reference sequence). V was clipped by 1 base and J by 3 bases; unmatched bases: 7. Here the CDR3 reads CASSLLAGGPGTDTQYF. CDR3 nucleotide sequence: TGTGCCAGCAGCTTGTTAGCGGGGGGGCCAGGAACAGATACGCAGTATTTT.

V usage is TRBV5-8 and J usage is TRBJ2-5; TRBD1 matches 9 bases. Per germline, CDR1 SGHTS and CDR2 YDEGEE. This CDR3 spans 15 amino acids. V shed 4 bases, J shed 0 bases, and the junction held 4 bases outside the gene matches. CDR3 DNA: TGTGCCAGCAGCCCAGGACAGGGGTACCAAGAGACCCAGTACTTC. Translating it yields CASSPGQGYQETQYF.

V gene TRBV6-5 combines with J gene TRBJ1-5; tentative D call: TRBD1 (5 bases). The germline V gene has CDR1 MNHEY and CDR2 SVGAGI. Trimming shortened V by 8 bases and J by 5 bases, and 16 bases separated the two germline ends. The CDR3 is 14 amino acids. The CDR3 nucleotides read TGTGCCAGCGGTAAATATCTAGGGGATCAGCCCCAGCATTTT. Its translation is CASGKYLGDQPQHF.

The chain recombines TRBV19 with TRBJ1-4, with D perhaps TRBD1 (6 bases). V lost 6 bases to trimming and J lost 4 bases, with 9 bases between them. This CDR3 has 13 amino acids. Looked up from germline, CDR1 is LNHDA and CDR2 is SQIVND (reference sequence). CDR3 in DNA: TGTGCCAGTAGGGGAGGGGGTAATGAAAAACTGTTTTTT. Protein sequence: CASRGGGNEKLFF. Using reference TRBV19 and TRBJ1-4 for the parts outside the CDR3, the full variable domain is DGGITQSPKYLFRKEGQNVTLSCEQNLNHDAMYWYRQDPGQGLRLIYYSQIVNDFQKGDIAEGYSVSREKKESFPLTVTSAQKNPTAFYLCASRGGGNEKLFFGSGTQLSVL.

With respect to this clone: The same CDR3 arises from other DNA sequences in this sample as well. The chain employs TRBV27 and TRBJ2-7, with TRBD1 as a possible D gene (6 bases). The CDR3 runs to 14 residues. In germline, CDR1 is MNHEY, CDR2 SMNVEV (reference sequence). V was trimmed by 3 bases and J by 4 bases, leaving 13 bases between them. The CDR3 coding sequence is TGTGCCAGCAGTTTTACAACAGGGTCATACGAGCAGTACTTC. Residues: CASSFTTGSYEQYF.

The chain links TRBV6-2 or TRBV6-3 to TRBJ1-1, with 9 bases matching TRBD1. CDR3 length: 16 amino acids. With V trimmed by 5 bases and J by 1 base, 8 bases remained unmatched. Per the germline V gene, CDR1 is MNHEY and CDR2 is SVGEGT. The CDR3 region is CASSRWTGVPNTEAFF. Written as DNA, the CDR3 is TGTGCCAGCAGTCGTTGGACAGGGGTCCCGAACACTGAAGCTTTCTTT.

V is TRBV5-6 and J is TRBJ2-7, with D possibly being TRBD2 (5 bases). Germline assignment: CDR1 SGHDT and CDR2 YYEEEE. Trimming took off 4 bases at V and 2 bases at J, with 16 bases between the two ends. This CDR3 region has 15 residues. The CDR3 sequence: CASSHEGLATYEQYF. DNA of the CDR3: TGTGCCAGCAGCCATGAAGGACTTGCAACCTACGAGCAGTACTTC.